Each of the 10 T cell receptor beta chains below was sequenced from the same sample in a study of radiotherapy plus CTLA-4 blockade in lung cancer. Some clones are missing from TCRdb's copy, which holds only in-frame ones; the method was immunoSEQ multiplex PCR. The sample has roughly 110,000 clones, 85% seen once. The sample in question was peripheral blood, obtained from a patient treated with radiotherapy plus ipilimumab. These TCRs come from a human donor with non-small cell lung cancer that progressed on radiotherapy plus ipilimumab. Some clones in this sample may be carry-over from other donors' samples.

The rearrangement uses TRBV27 and TRBJ2-5; 12 bases match TRBD1. Looked up from germline, CDR1 is MNHEY and CDR2 is SMNVEV (reference sequence). The J segment lost 5 bases and the V segment lost 3 bases, leaving 13 bases of the junction unmatched. The CDR3 has 18 amino acids. CDR3 sequence reads: CASSFFVPGQGAGETQYF. CDR3 DNA: TGTGCCAGCAGTTTTTTCGTTCCGGGACAGGGGGCAGGGGAGACCCAGTACTTC.

Points on this clone: The same CDR3 is also encoded by other DNA sequences in this sample. The chain has TRBV6-4 and TRBJ1-1; D is possibly TRBD1 (5 bases). V was cut by 4 bases and J by 1 base, with 7 bases left in between. This CDR3 region has 13 residues. Germline CDR1 reads MRHNA; CDR2 reads SNTAGT. The CDR3 DNA reads as TGTGCCAGCAGTGCCCAGGGGAACACTGAAGCTTTCTTT. It yields the protein CASSAQGNTEAFF.

V and J are TRBV4-1 and TRBJ1-2; D may be TRBD1 (5 bases). Germline lookup yields CDR1 MGHRA and CDR2 YSYEKL. The CDR3 covers 15 residues. V was clipped by 1 base and J by 4 bases, with 13 bases between them. CDR3 protein: CASSQGRQLFYGYTF. CDR3 nucleotides: TGCGCCAGCAGCCAAGGTAGACAGCTATTCTATGGCTACACCTTC.

This clone was seen just once. This chain uses TRBV6-6 with TRBJ1-1, with D hard to call. The V and J ends lost 0 bases and 6 bases respectively, with 8 bases between them. CDR1 and CDR2 from the germline V gene are MNHNY and SVGAGI (reference sequence). The CDR3 spans 13 residues. The CDR3 nucleotides are TGTGCCAGCAGTTACTCGACGCCAGCTGAAGCTTTCTTT. Translating gives CASSYSTPAEAFF.

The sample holds a few counts of this clone. The chain has TRBV11-2 and TRBJ1-2; a possible D gene is TRBD1 (5 bases). Germline CDR1 SGHAT, CDR2 FQNNGV. V dropped 0 bases and J dropped 2 bases, with 10 bases sitting between them. This CDR3 has 15 amino acids. In DNA form, the CDR3 reads TGTGCCAGCAGCTTAGATCCAGGGAGGAACTATGGCTACACCTTC. This encodes CASSLDPGRNYGYTF.

The chain joins TRBV5-1 to TRBJ2-6; weak D call: TRBD1 (5 bases). Trimming removed 4 bases at V and 2 bases at J, with 13 bases between. This CDR3 has 16 amino acids. Looked up from germline, CDR1 is SGHRS and CDR2 is YFSETQ. The CDR3, as DNA: TGCGCCAGCAGCGGAAAGGGGTGGGCTGGGGCCAACGTCCTGACTTTC. Protein: CASSGKGWAGANVLTF.

The chain joins TRBV19 to TRBJ1-3, with 8 bases fitting TRBD1. Germline V gene data show CDR1 as LNHDA and CDR2 as SQIVND (reference sequence). V lost 5 bases, J lost 0 bases, and 6 bases stayed unmatched. CDR3 size: 16 residues. The CDR3 is CASSLYRGISGNTIYF. DNA for the CDR3: TGTGCCAGTAGTCTTTACAGGGGGATCTCTGGAAACACCATATATTTT.

The chain joins TRBV5-1 to TRBJ2-2; no clear D gene. There are 14 residues in the CDR3. CDR1 is SGHRS, CDR2 YFSETQ, per germline. Trimming shortened V by 0 bases and J by 4 bases, and 7 bases separated the two germline ends. The CDR3 bases are TGCGCCAGCAGCTTGGCTCTAGTCACCGGGGAGCTGTTTTTT. It codes for CASSLALVTGELFF. Using reference TRBV5-1 and TRBJ2-2 for the parts outside the CDR3, the full variable domain is KAGVTQTPRYLIKTRGQQVTLSCSPISGHRSVSWYQQTPGQGLQFLFEYFSETQRNKGNFPGRFSGRQFSNSRSEMNVSTLELGDSALYLCASSLALVTGELFFGEGSRLTVL.

This chain uses TRBV7-3 with TRBJ2-5, with D possibly called TRBD1 or TRBD2 (6 bases each). The germline V gene encodes CDR1 SGHTA and CDR2 FQGTGA. The CDR3 spans 15 residues. Trimming left V 5 bases short and J 4 bases short, with 17 bases between. The CDR3 nucleotides read TGTGCCAGCAGCCCACGGGGGCAGGGAGGAGAGACCCAGTACTTC. Its translation is CASSPRGQGGETQYF.

CDR3 amino acids: CASKVEGGNTIYF. In nucleotides, the CDR3 is TGTGCCAGCAAAGTGGAGGGTGGAAACACCATATATTTT. This rearrangement joins TRBV2 to TRBJ1-3, with no clear D. Germline CDR1 and CDR2: SNHLY and FYNNEI. This CDR3 has 13 amino acids. The V gene lost 7 bases and the J gene lost 3 bases, with 10 bases spanning the gap.